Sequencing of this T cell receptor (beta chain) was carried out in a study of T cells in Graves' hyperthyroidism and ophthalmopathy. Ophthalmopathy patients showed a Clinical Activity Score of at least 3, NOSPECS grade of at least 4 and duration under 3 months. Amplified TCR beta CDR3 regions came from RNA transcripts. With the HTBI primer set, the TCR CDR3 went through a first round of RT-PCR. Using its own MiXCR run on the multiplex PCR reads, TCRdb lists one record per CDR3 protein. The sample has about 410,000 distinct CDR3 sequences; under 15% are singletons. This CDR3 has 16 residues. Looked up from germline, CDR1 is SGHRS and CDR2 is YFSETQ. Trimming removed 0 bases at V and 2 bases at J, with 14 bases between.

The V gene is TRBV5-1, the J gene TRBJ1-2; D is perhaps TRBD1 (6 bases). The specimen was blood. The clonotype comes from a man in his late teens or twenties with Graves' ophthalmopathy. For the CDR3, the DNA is TGCGCCAGCAGCTTGGGGACAGTAAGGCCCAACTATGGCTACACCTTC. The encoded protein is CASSLGTVRPNYGYTF.